A single sample is the source of the 26 T cell receptor beta chains below, sequenced in a study of blood T cell repertoires in COVID-19. TCRdb keeps only in-frame clones here, not all; method: immunoSEQ multiplex PCR. The sample carries more than 150,000 clones, approximately 88% recorded once. Sequencing used peripheral blood. The receptors derive from a man aged 40-55 years with acute or convalescent COVID-19.

V gene TRBV6-6 combines with J gene TRBJ2-2; 8 bases agree with TRBD1. The CDR3 extends over 19 amino acids. Germline V CDR1 and CDR2: MNHNY, SVGAGI (reference sequence). The V segment lost 5 bases and the J segment 1 base; nucleotides outside the gene matches: 15. Here the CDR3 DNA reads TGTGCCAGCAGTCCGACCCTAGGACAGGGAGTAGGGAACACCGGGGAGCTGTTTTTT. Its protein product is CASSPTLGQGVGNTGELFF.

V usage is TRBV14 and J usage is TRBJ2-5; 10 bases are shared with TRBD2. CDR3 size: 17 residues. Germline CDR1 reads SGHDN; CDR2 reads FVKESK. The trim removed 3 bases at V and 5 bases at J, leaving 12 bases unmatched. The CDR3 spells CASSHWLAGGPSETQYF. The CDR3 DNA follows: TGTGCCAGCAGCCACTGGTTAGCGGGGGGTCCGAGCGAGACCCAGTACTTC.

The V call is TRBV7-3, the J call TRBJ2-2, with D uncertain. Trimming took 6 bases from V and 4 from J, leaving 15 bases between them. This CDR3 is built from 15 residues. Per the germline V gene, CDR1 is SGHTA and CDR2 is FQGTGA. The CDR3: CASSLGKSGTGELFF. The DNA of the CDR3 is TGTGCCAGCAGTTTGGGCAAAAGTGGCACCGGGGAGCTGTTTTTT.

This chain uses TRBV24-1 with TRBJ2-1, with D possibly being TRBD1 (5 bases). Germline V CDR1 and CDR2: KGHDR, SFDVKD. V was shortened by 2 bases and J by 4 bases, with 17 bases between the two germline ends. There are 17 residues in the CDR3. In DNA, the CDR3 is TGTGCCACCAGTGATTCCCAAGGGGTCCTCCAGTACAATGAGCAGTTCTTC. This gives the protein CATSDSQGVLQYNEQFF.

The chain uses TRBV29-1 and TRBJ2-1; 14 bases map to TRBD2. The CDR3 has 14 residues. The ends lost 7 bases at V and 7 bases at J; junction bases unmatched: 6. The germline gives CDR1 SQVTM, CDR2 ANQGSEA. CDR3 bases: TGCAGCGACGGACTAGCGGGGGGTGGGAATGAGCAGTTCTTC. This encodes CSDGLAGGGNEQFF.

The V call is TRBV9, the J call TRBJ1-6; the D gene is possibly TRBD1 (6 bases). Between the trimmed V and J ends, which lost 0 bases and 3 bases, there was a span of 10 bases. Per germline, CDR1 SGDLS and CDR2 YYNGEE. The CDR3 sequence is 16 residues long. The CDR3 nucleotides read TGTGCCAGCAGCGTAGAGGCAGGGGACTATAATTCACCCCTCCACTTT. Translating gives CASSVEAGDYNSPLHF.

The rearrangement uses TRBV15 and TRBJ2-3, with D possibly being TRBD1 (6 bases). The CDR3 is 15 residues long. Per the germline V gene, CDR1 is LNHNV and CDR2 is YYDKDF (reference sequence). V was shortened by 1 base and J by 0 bases, with 8 bases between the two germline ends. The CDR3 loop is CATSRGQASTDTQYF. The CDR3 DNA is TGTGCCACCAGCAGAGGACAGGCTAGCACAGATACGCAGTATTTT.

This chain uses TRBV29-1 with TRBJ2-7; 7 bases agree with TRBD1. The CDR3 extends over 14 amino acids. Germline CDR1 is SQVTM and CDR2 is ANQGSEA. Trimming at V came to 6 bases and at J to 2 bases, leaving 10 bases not matched to a gene. CDR3 in DNA: TGCAGCGTCTTACCCCGGGACAGTCCCTACGAGCAGTACTTC. As protein: CSVLPRDSPYEQYF.

The chain has TRBV9 and TRBJ2-5, with 10 bases identical to TRBD2. The junction had 7 bases not matched to a gene; V was cut back by 3 bases and J by 2 bases. The CDR3 is 16 residues long. Per the germline V gene, CDR1 is SGDLS and CDR2 is YYNGEE. The CDR3 nucleotides are TGTGCCAGCAGCGACGGGACTAGCGAACCTCAAGAGACCCAGTACTTC. It specifies CASSDGTSEPQETQYF.

The J gene is TRBJ2-2, the V gene TRBV5-4; TRBD1 is a possible D gene (6 bases). The germline V gene encodes CDR1 SGHNT and CDR2 YYREEE (reference sequence). Trimming removed 1 base at V and 5 bases at J, with 12 bases between. CDR3 length: 15 residues. The CDR3 coding sequence is TGTGCCAGCAGCTTGTTGGCAGGGGAAACCGGGGAGCTGTTTTTT. This gives the protein CASSLLAGETGELFF.

The CDR3 here is CASSESRYNEQFF. CDR3 nucleotides: TGCGCCAGCAGTGAGTCGCGTTACAATGAGCAGTTCTTC. The genes are TRBV10-1 and TRBJ2-1; no reliable D call. The length of the CDR3 is 13 residues. V dropped 0 bases and J dropped 4 bases, with 4 bases sitting between them. The V gene's germline CDR1 is WNHNN and CDR2 SYGVQD (reference sequence).

The chain is built from TRBV30 and TRBJ2-5; a possible D gene is TRBD2 (6 bases). This CDR3 has 14 residues. The V gene's germline CDR1 is GTSNPN and CDR2 SVGIG (reference sequence). Trimming left V 0 bases short and J 5 bases short, with 13 bases between. In DNA form, the CDR3 reads TGTGCCTGGAGTGTAACCAGGGACTCTGAGACCCAGTACTTC. Translating it yields CAWSVTRDSETQYF.

This rearrangement joins TRBV16 to TRBJ1-1; 11 bases agree with TRBD1. The CDR3 extends over 15 amino acids. The germline V gene has CDR1 KGHSY and CDR2 FQNENV. Germline trimming cut 4 bases from V and 3 bases from J; bases unmatched to any gene: 4. DNA of the CDR3: TGTGCCAGCAGCCCATGGGACAGGGGGGACACTGAAGCTTTCTTT. Translated: CASSPWDRGDTEAFF.

The V and J genes are TRBV7-3 and TRBJ1-5, with D possibly TRBD1 on 6 matching bases. The CDR3 spans 17 residues. Germline-derived CDR1 and CDR2 are SGHTA and FQGTGA. V lost 1 base and J lost 2, with 15 bases in between. CDR3 protein: CASSLIVDREGNQPQHF. CDR3 DNA sequence: TGTGCCAGCAGCTTAATTGTGGACAGAGAAGGCAATCAGCCCCAGCATTTT.

The chain employs TRBV27 and TRBJ1-4; TRBD1 matches at 8 bases. The CDR3 has 16 amino acids. The V gene end was trimmed by 3 bases and the J gene end by 7 bases; junction bases not matched to a gene: 10. The germline gives CDR1 MNHEY, CDR2 SMNVEV (reference sequence). CDR3 nucleotide sequence: TGTGCCAGCAGTTTCCTTGGACAGGGAAAGGGTGAAAAACTGTTTTTT. Protein product: CASSFLGQGKGEKLFF.

The V gene is TRBV11-2, the J gene TRBJ2-1; perhaps TRBD2 as D (7 bases). The length of the CDR3 is 14 residues. CDR1 is SGHAT, CDR2 FQNNGV, per germline. V was cut by 6 bases and J by 5 bases, with 14 bases left in between. Here the CDR3 reads CASRPRGADNEQFF. CDR3 coding DNA: TGTGCCAGCAGACCCCGGGGGGCCGACAATGAGCAGTTCTTC.

The chain uses TRBV9 and TRBJ2-6, with D uncertain. There are 17 residues in the CDR3. CDR1 is SGDLS, CDR2 YYNGEE, per germline. Trimming left V 0 bases short and J 1 base short, with 11 bases between. CDR3 coding DNA: TGTGCCAGCAGCGTAGCCGCAGGCCTATCTGGGGCCAACGTCCTGACTTTC. As protein: CASSVAAGLSGANVLTF.

V gene TRBV28 combines with J gene TRBJ2-3; 9 positions agree with TRBD1. The length of the CDR3 is 18 residues. The V gene's germline CDR1 is MDHEN and CDR2 SYDVKM. J was trimmed by 2 bases and V by 2 bases; bases with no gene match: 11. The CDR3 DNA follows: TGTGCCAGCAGTTTACCCGCGACCGGGACAGGGTCCACAGATACGCAGTATTTT. It specifies CASSLPATGTGSTDTQYF.

This clone came up a few times. V is TRBV5-1 and J is TRBJ1-6, with D possibly TRBD1 on 5 matching bases. The CDR3 consists of 15 residues. V gave up 5 bases and J gave up 7 bases, with 16 bases separating them. Germline V gene sequence: CDR1 SGHRS, CDR2 YFSETQ. The CDR3 region has the DNA TGCGCCAGCAGTCTATCGGGGGTGGCAAATTCACCCCTCCACTTT. It translates to CASSLSGVANSPLHF.

The chain is built from TRBV27 and TRBJ2-7, with D possibly matching TRBD1 (6 bases). Trimming cost V 7 bases and J 5 bases, with 12 bases left between them. CDR3 length: 12 amino acids. The germline gives CDR1 MNHEY, CDR2 SMNVEV (reference sequence). In DNA form, the CDR3 reads TGTGCCAGCACCCTAACAGGGAACGAGCAGTACTTC. Residues: CASTLTGNEQYF.

The V and J genes are TRBV5-3 and TRBJ1-5; a weak D match, TRBD1 (5 bases). TRBV5-3 is sorted into the ORF group, with uncertain function. V dropped 1 base and J dropped 7 bases, with 21 bases sitting between them. CDR3 length: 17 amino acids. The CDR3 sequence: CARSLIAGPVAEQPQHF. In nucleotides, the CDR3 is TGTGCCAGAAGCTTGATAGCAGGGCCTGTCGCGGAACAGCCCCAGCATTTT.

The chain has TRBV14 and TRBJ1-2; weak D call: TRBD1 (6 bases). The length of the CDR3 is 15 residues. Germline CDR1 is SGHDN and CDR2 is FVKESK. V lost 0 bases to trimming and J lost 3 bases, with 11 bases between them. In DNA, the CDR3 is TGTGCCAGCAGCCAAGATCAGGGGTCCTACTATGGCTACACCTTC. Encoded protein: CASSQDQGSYYGYTF.

The sample holds a few counts of this clone. The chain has TRBV24-1 and TRBJ2-2; D not resolved. The CDR3 loop spans 15 amino acids. Trimming took off 6 bases at V and 1 base at J, with 11 bases between the two ends. Germline V gene data show CDR1 as KGHDR and CDR2 as SFDVKD. The CDR3 reads CATSLRQQNTGELFF. The CDR3 nucleotides are TGTGCCACCAGTCTCAGGCAGCAGAACACCGGGGAGCTGTTTTTT.

The rearrangement joins TRBV5-1 to TRBJ2-3; 7 bases line up with TRBD1. Looked up from germline, CDR1 is SGHRS and CDR2 is YFSETQ. J lost 2 bases, V lost 4 bases, and 7 bases had no gene match. This CDR3 is built from 15 residues. CDR3 region: CASSPDRAFTDTQYF. The DNA of the CDR3 is TGCGCCAGCAGCCCCGACAGGGCGTTCACAGATACGCAGTATTTT.

This clone was detected once. The chain links TRBV5-4 to TRBJ1-3; D may be TRBD1 (6 bases). Trimming removed 0 bases at V and 3 bases at J, with 13 bases between. The CDR3 sequence is 16 residues long. Germline CDR1 SGHNT, CDR2 YYREEE (reference sequence). The CDR3 spells CASSLGRAGDGNTIYF. DNA of the CDR3: TGTGCCAGCAGCTTGGGTCGGGCAGGGGATGGAAACACCATATATTTT.

This rearrangement joins TRBV9 to TRBJ2-2; D remains unclear. In germline, CDR1 is SGDLS, CDR2 YYNGEE. This CDR3 has 17 amino acids. V shed 4 bases and J shed 7 bases, with 23 bases lying between them. CDR3 loop: CASSPQVGLESGGELFF. In DNA form, the CDR3 reads TGTGCCAGCAGCCCGCAGGTCGGTTTAGAGTCCGGCGGGGAGCTGTTTTTT.